This T cell receptor beta chain appears in the sequencing data of a study of OX40 agonist ivuxolimab in advanced cancers. Germline V CDR1 and CDR2: LNHNV, YYDKDF (reference sequence). Trimming stripped 0 bases from V and 5 bases from J, with 4 bases between. There are 13 residues in the CDR3. Sampled blood was obtained at baseline, cycle 4 day 1, and cycle 7 day 1. Generated by immunoSEQ multiplex PCR, the TCRdb table keeps only in-frame clones and is missing some. Here the sample spans under 75,000 clones, about 83% being singletons. The origin of this receptor is an adult with an advanced solid tumor such as melanoma, head and neck, liver or kidney cancer. Source: CD4+ or CD8+ T cells sorted from blood, taken in a trial of the OX40 agonist ivuxolimab. The rearrangement links TRBV15 to TRBJ1-4; D uncertain. The DNA of the CDR3 is TGTGCCACCAGCAGAGATAGGAATGAAAAACTGTTTTTT. This codes for CATSRDRNEKLFF.